These 4 T cell receptor beta chains share one sample of origin, sequenced in a study of cytomegalovirus exposure and HLA in healthy donors. Use of 60 Vbeta and 13 Jbeta primers characterized the PCR. Data came from immunoSEQ multiplex PCR; TCRdb stores just in-frame clones and leaves some out. Among around 100,000 clones listed, roughly 80% were seen once. The sequenced material came from PBMCs. All receptors derive from a female donor in good health and CMV-seropositive.

The chain couples TRBV27 to TRBJ1-4; TRBD1 agrees at 9 bases. V shed 5 bases and J 8 bases; nucleotides not matched to a gene: 3. CDR1 is MNHEY, CDR2 SMNVEV, per germline (reference sequence). The CDR3 totals 13 residues. CDR3 amino acids: CASSRTGAEKLFF. In nucleotides, the CDR3 is TGTGCCAGCAGTAGGACAGGGGCCGAAAAACTGTTTTTT.

CDR3 sequence: CAWRPQVLSGRAFF. CDR3 DNA: TGTGCCTGGAGGCCTCAGGTTCTCTCCGGGAGGGCTTTCTTT. V usage is TRBV30 and J usage is TRBJ1-1; D unresolved. This CDR3 spans 14 amino acids. With 3 bases removed from V and 11 bases from J, the gap between germline ends came to 22 bases. Germline V gene lookup returns CDR1 GTSNPN and CDR2 SVGIG (reference sequence).

This chain links TRBV5-1 with TRBJ2-3, with D possibly being TRBD1 (6 bases). This CDR3 comprises 12 residues. V was pared by 2 bases and J by 5 bases, with 6 bases between. The germline V gene encodes CDR1 SGHRS and CDR2 YFSETQ. The CDR3 bases are TGCGCCAGCAGCTTACAGGGAGATACGCAGTATTTT. As protein: CASSLQGDTQYF. The whole variable domain, remainder taken from reference TRBV5-1 and TRBJ2-3, is KAGVTQTPRYLIKTRGQQVTLSCSPISGHRSVSWYQQTPGQGLQFLFEYFSETQRNKGNFPGRFSGRQFSNSRSEMNVSTLELGDSALYLCASSLQGDTQYFGPGTRLTVL.

This clone came up a few times. The chain is built from TRBV5-1 and TRBJ2-7; 7 nucleotides match TRBD2. The V segment lost 0 bases and the J segment 2 bases; nucleotides outside the gene matches: 8. The CDR3 loop spans 16 amino acids. Per germline, CDR1 SGHRS and CDR2 YFSETQ. The CDR3 reads CASSLAGGMPTYEQYF. The DNA for the CDR3 is TGCGCCAGCAGCTTGGCCGGGGGGATGCCGACCTACGAGCAGTACTTC. The full variable domain, completed using reference TRBV5-1 and TRBJ2-7, is KAGVTQTPRYLIKTRGQQVTLSCSPISGHRSVSWYQQTPGQGLQFLFEYFSETQRNKGNFPGRFSGRQFSNSRSEMNVSTLELGDSALYLCASSLAGGMPTYEQYFGPGTRLTVT.